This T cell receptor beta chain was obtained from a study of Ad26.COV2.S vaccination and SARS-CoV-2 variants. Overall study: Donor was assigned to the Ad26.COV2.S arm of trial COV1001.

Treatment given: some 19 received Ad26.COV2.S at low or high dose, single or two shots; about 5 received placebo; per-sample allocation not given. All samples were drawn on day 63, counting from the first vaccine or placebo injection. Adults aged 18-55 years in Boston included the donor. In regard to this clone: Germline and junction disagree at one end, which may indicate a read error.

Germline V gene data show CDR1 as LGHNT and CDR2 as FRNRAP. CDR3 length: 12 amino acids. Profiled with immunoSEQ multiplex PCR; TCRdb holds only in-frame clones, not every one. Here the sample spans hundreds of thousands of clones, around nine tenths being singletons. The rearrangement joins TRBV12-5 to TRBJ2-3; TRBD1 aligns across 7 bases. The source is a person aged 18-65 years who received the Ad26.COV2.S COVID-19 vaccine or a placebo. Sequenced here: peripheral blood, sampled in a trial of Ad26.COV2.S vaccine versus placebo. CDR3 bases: TGTGCTAGTGGTTCTGACAGGGAGCTCCGGGATTTT. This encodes CASGSDRELRDF.